The entry that follows covers one TCR beta chain sequence. Its antigen is still unknown. The sample holds other DNA sequences that translate to the same CDR3. The sample is drawn from a study of shared clonotypes between healthy human individuals. General observations from the study: Naive subsets usually exceeded memory subsets in estimated richness. The sole specimen, blood, was sampled, and tissue repertoires likely differ.

Sequencing used immunoSEQ multiplex PCR; TCRdb keeps in-frame clones, though not all of them. The data show 2,100,000 or so clones, with approximately 95% seen just once and around 0.13% held by the top ten. Between the trimmed V and J ends, which lost 0 bases and 6 bases, there was a span of 3 bases. The CDR3 contains 12 residues. The germline CDR1 and CDR2 sequences are SGHRS and YFSETQ. The chain is built from TRBV5-1 and TRBJ2-2; D remains unclear. The receptor was derived from a man aged 18 to 30 in good health. The sequenced material came from naive CD4+ T cells sorted from blood. Subset noted: CD45RA+ positively selected. In DNA, the CDR3 is TGCGCCAGCAGCTTGGGTGCCGGGGAGCTGTTTTTT. It is translated as CASSLGAGELFF.